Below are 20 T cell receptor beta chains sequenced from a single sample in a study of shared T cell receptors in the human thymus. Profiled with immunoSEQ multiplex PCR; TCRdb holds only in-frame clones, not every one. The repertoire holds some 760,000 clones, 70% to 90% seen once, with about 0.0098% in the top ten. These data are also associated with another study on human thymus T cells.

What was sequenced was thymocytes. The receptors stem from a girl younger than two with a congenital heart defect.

The chain's CDR3 is CAWSLRRLAGSYNSPLHF. The CDR3 DNA sequence: TGTGCCTGGAGTTTAAGACGCTTAGCGGGCTCCTATAATTCACCCCTCCACTTT. The chain combines TRBV30 with TRBJ1-6; unclear D gene. CDR1 is GTSNPN, CDR2 SVGIG, per germline (reference sequence). The CDR3 covers 18 residues. V lost 2 bases and J lost 0, with 17 bases in between.

The CDR3 nucleotides are TGTGCCAGCAGTCAACTCAGGGGGCCGAACACCGGGGAGCTGTTTTTT. It encodes CASSQLRGPNTGELFF. The chain employs TRBV27 and TRBJ2-2; 8 bases line up with TRBD1. Losses at the gene ends were 5 bases for V and 0 bases for J; bases not matched to a gene: 5. The CDR3 spans 16 residues. Germline V gene sequence: CDR1 MNHEY, CDR2 SMNVEV (reference sequence).

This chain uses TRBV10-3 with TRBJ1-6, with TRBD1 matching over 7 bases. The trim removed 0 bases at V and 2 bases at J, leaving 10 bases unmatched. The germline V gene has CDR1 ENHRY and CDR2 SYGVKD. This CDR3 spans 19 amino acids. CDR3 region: CAISESWGQPTPYNSPLHF. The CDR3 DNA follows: TGTGCCATCAGTGAGTCTTGGGGACAGCCCACCCCCTATAATTCACCCCTCCACTTT.

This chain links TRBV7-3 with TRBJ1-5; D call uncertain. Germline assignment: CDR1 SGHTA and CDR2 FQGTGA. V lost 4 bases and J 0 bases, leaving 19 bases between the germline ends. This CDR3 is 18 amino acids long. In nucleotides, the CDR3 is TGTGCCAGCAGCTCTTGGGCCCCGCAGCCCTATAGCAATCAGCCCCAGCATTTT. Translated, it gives CASSSWAPQPYSNQPQHF.

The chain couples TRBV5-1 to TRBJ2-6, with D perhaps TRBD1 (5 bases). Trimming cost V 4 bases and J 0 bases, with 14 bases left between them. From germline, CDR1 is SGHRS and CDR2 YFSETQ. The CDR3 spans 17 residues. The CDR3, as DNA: TGCGCCAGCAGCCGGAATGACAGTGCCTCTGGGGCCAACGTCCTGACTTTC. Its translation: CASSRNDSASGANVLTF. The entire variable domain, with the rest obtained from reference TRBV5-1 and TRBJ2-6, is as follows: KAGVTQTPRYLIKTRGQQVTLSCSPISGHRSVSWYQQTPGQGLQFLFEYFSETQRNKGNFPGRFSGRQFSNSRSEMNVSTLELGDSALYLCASSRNDSASGANVLTFGAGSRLTVL.

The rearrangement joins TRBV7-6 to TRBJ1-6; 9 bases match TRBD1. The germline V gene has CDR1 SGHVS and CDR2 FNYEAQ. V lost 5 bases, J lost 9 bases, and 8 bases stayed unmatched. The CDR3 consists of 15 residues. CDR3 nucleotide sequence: TGTGCCAGCAGCCCCGCAGGACAGGGGAGTTCACCCCTCCACTTT. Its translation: CASSPAGQGSSPLHF.

The CDR3 sequence is CASSATGTGNEQFF. The CDR3, as DNA: TGTGCCAGCAGCGCCACCGGGACAGGCAATGAGCAGTTCTTC. V is TRBV7-8 and J is TRBJ2-1; the match to TRBD1 covers 8 bases. There are 14 residues in the CDR3. Germline trimming cut 5 bases from V and 6 bases from J; bases unmatched to any gene: 6. CDR1 SGHVS and CDR2 FQNEAQ come from the germline V gene. The full variable domain, its missing parts supplied by reference TRBV7-8 and TRBJ2-1, is GAGVSQSPRYKVAKRGQDVALRCDPISGHVSLFWYQQALGQGPEFLTYFQNEAQLDKSGLPSDRFFAERPEGSVSTLKIQRTQQEDSAVYLCASSATGTGNEQFFGPGTRLTVL.

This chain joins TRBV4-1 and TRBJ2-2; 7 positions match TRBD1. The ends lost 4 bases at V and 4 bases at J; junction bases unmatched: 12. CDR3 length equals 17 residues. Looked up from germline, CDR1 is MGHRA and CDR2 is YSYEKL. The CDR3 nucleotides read TGCGCCAGCAGCCTAAGACAGGGAAGATGTTGCACCGGGGAGCTGTTTTTT. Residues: CASSLRQGRCCTGELFF.

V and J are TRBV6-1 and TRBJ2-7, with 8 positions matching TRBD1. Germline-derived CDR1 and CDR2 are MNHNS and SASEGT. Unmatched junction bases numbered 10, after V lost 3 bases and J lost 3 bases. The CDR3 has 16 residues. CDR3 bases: TGTGCCAGCAGTGACCCGCCGGACAGGGCTCACTACGAGCAGTACTTC. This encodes CASSDPPDRAHYEQYF.

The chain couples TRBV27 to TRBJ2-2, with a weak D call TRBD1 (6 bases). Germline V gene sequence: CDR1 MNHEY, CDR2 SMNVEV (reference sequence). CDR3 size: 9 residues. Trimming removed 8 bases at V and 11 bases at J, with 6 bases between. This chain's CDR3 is CASGTELFF. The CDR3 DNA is TGTGCCAGCGGGACAGAGCTGTTTTTT.

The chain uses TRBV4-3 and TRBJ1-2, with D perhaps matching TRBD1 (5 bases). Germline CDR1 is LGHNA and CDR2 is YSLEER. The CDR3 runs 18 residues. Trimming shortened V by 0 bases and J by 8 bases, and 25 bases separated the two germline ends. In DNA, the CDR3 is TGCGCCAGCAGCCAAGATCCTAGGGACCCAGCGGGAAGGCGCGGCTACACCTTC. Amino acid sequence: CASSQDPRDPAGRRGYTF.

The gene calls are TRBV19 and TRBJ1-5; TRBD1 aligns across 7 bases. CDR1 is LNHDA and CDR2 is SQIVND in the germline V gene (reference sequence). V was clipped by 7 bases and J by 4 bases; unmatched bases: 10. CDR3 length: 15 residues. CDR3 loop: CASTDTGEANQPQHF. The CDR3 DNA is TGTGCCAGTACAGATACAGGGGAAGCTAATCAGCCCCAGCATTTT.

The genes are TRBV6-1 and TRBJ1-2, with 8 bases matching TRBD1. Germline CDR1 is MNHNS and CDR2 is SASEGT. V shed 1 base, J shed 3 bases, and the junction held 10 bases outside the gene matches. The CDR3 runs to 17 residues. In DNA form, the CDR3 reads TGTGCCAGCAGTGAAGGCGGCAGGGGGCGCCTCTACTATGGCTACACCTTC. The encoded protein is CASSEGGRGRLYYGYTF.

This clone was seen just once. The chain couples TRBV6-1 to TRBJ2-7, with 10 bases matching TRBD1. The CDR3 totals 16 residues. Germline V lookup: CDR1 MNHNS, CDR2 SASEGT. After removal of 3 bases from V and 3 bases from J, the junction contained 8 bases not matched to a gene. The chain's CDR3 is CASSDPGTGVLYEQYF. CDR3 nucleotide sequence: TGTGCCAGCAGTGACCCCGGGACAGGGGTCCTCTACGAGCAGTACTTC.

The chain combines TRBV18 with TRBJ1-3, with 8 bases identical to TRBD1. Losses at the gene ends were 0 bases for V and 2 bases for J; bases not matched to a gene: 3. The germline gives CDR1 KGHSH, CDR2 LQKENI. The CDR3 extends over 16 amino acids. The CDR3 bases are TGTGCCAGCTCACCACCTAAGACAGGGGCTGGAAACACCATATATTTT. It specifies CASSPPKTGAGNTIYF.

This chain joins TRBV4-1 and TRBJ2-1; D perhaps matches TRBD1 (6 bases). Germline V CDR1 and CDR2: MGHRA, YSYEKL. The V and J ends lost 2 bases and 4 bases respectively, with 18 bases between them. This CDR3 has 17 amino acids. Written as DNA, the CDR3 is TGCGCCAGCAGCCAATACACGGGACAAATGAAATACAATGAGCAGTTCTTC. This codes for CASSQYTGQMKYNEQFF.

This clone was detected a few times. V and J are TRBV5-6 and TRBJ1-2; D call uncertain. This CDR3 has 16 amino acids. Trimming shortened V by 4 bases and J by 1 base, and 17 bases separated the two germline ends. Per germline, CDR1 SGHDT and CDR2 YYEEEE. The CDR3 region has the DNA TGTGCCAGCAGCCGCGGCCGATTAAGGCTTAACTATGGCTACACCTTC. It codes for CASSRGRLRLNYGYTF.

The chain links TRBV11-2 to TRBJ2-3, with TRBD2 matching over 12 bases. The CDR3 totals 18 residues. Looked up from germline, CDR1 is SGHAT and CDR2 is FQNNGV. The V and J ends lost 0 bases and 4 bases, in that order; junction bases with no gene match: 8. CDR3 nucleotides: TGTGCCAGCAGCTTAGAGGGGCTAGCGGGGGGGCCTGCAGATACGCAGTATTTT. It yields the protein CASSLEGLAGGPADTQYF. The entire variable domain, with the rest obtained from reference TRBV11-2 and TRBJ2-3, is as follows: EAGVAQSPRYKIIEKRQSVAFWCNPISGHATLYWYQQILGQGPKLLIQFQNNGVVDDSQLPKDRFSAERLKGVDSTLKIQPAKLEDSAVYLCASSLEGLAGGPADTQYFGPGTRLTVL.

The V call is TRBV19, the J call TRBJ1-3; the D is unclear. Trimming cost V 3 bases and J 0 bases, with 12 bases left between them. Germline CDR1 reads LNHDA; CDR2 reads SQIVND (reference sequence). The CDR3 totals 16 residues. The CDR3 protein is CASSMEGINSGNTIYF. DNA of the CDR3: TGTGCCAGTAGTATGGAGGGAATTAACTCTGGAAACACCATATATTTT. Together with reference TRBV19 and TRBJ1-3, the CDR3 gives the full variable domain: DGGITQSPKYLFRKEGQNVTLSCEQNLNHDAMYWYRQDPGQGLRLIYYSQIVNDFQKGDIAEGYSVSREKKESFPLTVTSAQKNPTAFYLCASSMEGINSGNTIYFGEGSWLTVV.

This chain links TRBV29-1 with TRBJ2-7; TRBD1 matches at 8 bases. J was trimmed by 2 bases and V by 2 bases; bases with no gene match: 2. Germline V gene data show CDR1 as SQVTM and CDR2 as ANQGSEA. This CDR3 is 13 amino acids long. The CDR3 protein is CSVERTGTYEQYF. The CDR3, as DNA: TGCAGCGTTGAAAGGACAGGGACCTACGAGCAGTACTTC.